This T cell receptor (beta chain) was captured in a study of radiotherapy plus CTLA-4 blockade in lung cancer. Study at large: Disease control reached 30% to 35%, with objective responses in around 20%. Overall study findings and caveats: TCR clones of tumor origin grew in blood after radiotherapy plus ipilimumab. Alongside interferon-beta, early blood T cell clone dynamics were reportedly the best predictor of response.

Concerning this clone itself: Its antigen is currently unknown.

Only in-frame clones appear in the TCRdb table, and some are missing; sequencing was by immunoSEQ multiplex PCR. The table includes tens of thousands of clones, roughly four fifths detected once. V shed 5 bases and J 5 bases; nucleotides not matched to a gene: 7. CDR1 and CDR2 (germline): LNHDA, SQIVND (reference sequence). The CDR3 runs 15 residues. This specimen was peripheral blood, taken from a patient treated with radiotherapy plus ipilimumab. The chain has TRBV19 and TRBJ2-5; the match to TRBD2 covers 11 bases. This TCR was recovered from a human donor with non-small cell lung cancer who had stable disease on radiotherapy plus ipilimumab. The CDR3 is CASSQSLAGGETQYF. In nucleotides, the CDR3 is TGTGCCAGTAGTCAAAGTCTAGCGGGGGGTGAGACCCAGTACTTC.